A single sample gave rise to the 22 T cell receptor beta chains below, sequenced in a study of multiple sclerosis patients with progressive multifocal leukoencephalopathy. The repertoire was sequenced with immunoSEQ multiplex PCR; TCRdb's copy has only in-frame clones and lacks some. The data show some 28,000 clones, 85% seen once. Time point here: time of PML onset. The sample in question was PBMCs, obtained from a patient treated with natalizumab. Receptors were obtained from a woman between 25 and 40 years old with progressive multifocal leukoencephalopathy.

This clone occurred once. The genes are TRBV10-2 and TRBJ2-5; 12 bases align to TRBD2. Germline V gene lookup returns CDR1 WSHSY and CDR2 SAAADI. J gave up 5 bases and V 4 bases, and 5 bases lay outside the gene matches. The CDR3 is 15 amino acids. CDR3: CASSGLAGVDETQYF. Written as DNA, the CDR3 is TGCGCCAGCAGTGGACTAGCGGGAGTTGATGAGACCCAGTACTTC.

The chain recombines TRBV7-9 with TRBJ1-3; D unclear. V was pared by 1 base and J by 3 bases, with 13 bases between. Germline loops: CDR1 SEHNR, CDR2 FQNEAQ (reference sequence). This CDR3 region has 16 residues. The CDR3 bases are TGTGCCAGCAGCTTAGAAGTTAGCCTTCTTGGAAACACCATATATTTT. Translated: CASSLEVSLLGNTIYF.

This clone was seen only a few times. The chain joins TRBV6-6 to TRBJ2-7, with TRBD1 matching over 7 bases. The J call could be wrong; TRBJ2-5 is a better fit for the DNA end. Germline V gene sequence: CDR1 MNHNY, CDR2 SVGAGI (reference sequence). The CDR3 is 13 amino acids. The CDR3 loop reads CASMRGLKETQYF. CDR3 coding DNA: TGTGCCAGCATGAGGGGGCTGAAAGAGACCCAGTACTTC.

The chain combines TRBV19 with TRBJ1-2; weak D call: TRBD1 (6 bases). V lost 5 bases and J lost 3, with 13 bases in between. Germline V gives CDR1 LNHDA, CDR2 SQIVND (reference sequence). The CDR3 length is 14 residues. This CDR3 is CASSPRGGYYGYTF. The CDR3 DNA is TGTGCCAGTAGTCCCAGGGGTGGATACTATGGCTACACCTTC.

V usage is TRBV5-1 and J usage is TRBJ2-2; D unresolved. The V end was cut by 4 bases, the J end by 0 bases, with 13 bases between. CDR1 SGHRS and CDR2 YFSETQ come from the germline V gene. This CDR3 spans 16 amino acids. CDR3 region: CASSLDMSPNTGELFF. Here the CDR3 DNA reads TGCGCCAGCAGCCTAGACATGTCCCCGAACACCGGGGAGCTGTTTTTT.

Worth noting for this clone: Other DNA sequences in the same sample also yield this CDR3. The CDR3 region has the DNA TGTGCCAGCAGCTTAGCACAGGGGCGTTTCGAGACCCAGTACTTC. Its protein product is CASSLAQGRFETQYF. The chain employs TRBV7-9 and TRBJ2-5, with 7 bases aligning to TRBD1. Trimming removed 0 bases from V and 5 bases from J; junction bases left unmatched: 6. CDR1 is SEHNR, CDR2 FQNEAQ, per germline (reference sequence). CDR3 length equals 15 residues.

This chain links TRBV6-1 with TRBJ2-1, with 12 bases identical to TRBD2. The CDR3 runs to 15 residues. Germline V gene sequence: CDR1 MNHNS, CDR2 SASEGT. Unmatched junction bases numbered 0, after V lost 2 bases and J lost 4 bases. The CDR3 nucleotides are TGTGCCAGCAGTGAACTAGCGGGGGGGTACAATGAGCAGTTCTTC. It encodes CASSELAGGYNEQFF.

This clone showed up just once. The chain is built from TRBV5-1 and TRBJ2-3; D gene uncertain. The germline V gene has CDR1 SGHRS and CDR2 YFSETQ. Trimming pared 0 bases from V and 4 bases from J, leaving 9 bases between. The CDR3 loop spans 14 amino acids. This CDR3 reads CASSLVSGSDTQYF. As DNA, the CDR3 is TGCGCCAGCAGCTTGGTATCAGGCTCAGATACGCAGTATTTT.

The rearrangement links TRBV2 to TRBJ2-5; D not certain. This CDR3 region has 12 residues. The V gene's germline CDR1 is SNHLY and CDR2 FYNNEI. V was shortened by 7 bases and J by 3 bases, with 9 bases between the two germline ends. The CDR3 DNA reads TGTGCCAGCAAGGCAGACGAAGAGACCCAGTACTTC. Its translation is CASKADEETQYF.

V usage is TRBV25-1 and J usage is TRBJ2-1; D is undetermined. Trimming took off 4 bases at V and 10 bases at J, with 8 bases between the two ends. The CDR3 runs 11 residues. From germline, CDR1 is MGHDK and CDR2 SYGVNS. CDR3 sequence (DNA): TGTGCCAGCAGTGCGGGTGACGAGCAGTTCTTC. Its protein is CASSAGDEQFF.

The V gene is TRBV9, the J gene TRBJ1-1; the D gene is possibly TRBD1 (6 bases). With 0 bases removed from V and 4 bases from J, the gap between germline ends came to 16 bases. This CDR3 is built from 16 residues. Germline loops: CDR1 SGDLS, CDR2 YYNGEE. CDR3 coding DNA: TGTGCCAGCAGCGTAGCGTGGGGCGGGGGCGTCACTGAAGCTTTCTTT. It encodes CASSVAWGGGVTEAFF.

V and J are TRBV6-1 and TRBJ2-5, with D tentatively TRBD1 (7 bases). Trimming removed 0 bases from V and 3 bases from J, with 14 bases in between. The CDR3 is 16 amino acids. Germline CDR1 and CDR2: MNHNS and SASEGT. The CDR3 bases are TGTGCCAGCAGTGAAGCTCCAGGGGGAGGTAAAGAGACCCAGTACTTC. It specifies CASSEAPGGGKETQYF.

The chain combines TRBV2 with TRBJ2-7, with D perhaps matching TRBD1 (5 bases). Trimming pared 2 bases from V and 6 bases from J, leaving 26 bases between. Germline CDR1 and CDR2: SNHLY and FYNNEI. The CDR3 consists of 18 residues. The CDR3 DNA reads TGTGCCAGCAGTGAATATGGTGGCTTGGACACCTTAAGGTCCGAGCAGTACTTC. Translated: CASSEYGGLDTLRSEQYF.

This chain joins TRBV11-2 and TRBJ2-5, with 7 bases aligning to TRBD2. The J call may be wrong; the DNA end is better matched by TRBJ2-7. This CDR3 region has 14 residues. From germline, CDR1 is SGHAT and CDR2 FQNNGV. The CDR3 reads CASSHSSGLYEQYF. The DNA of the CDR3 is TGTGCCAGCAGCCATTCTAGCGGCCTCTACGAGCAGTACTTC.

This clone has only one observation. The DNA is left out, because the CDR3 cannot be placed on it with certainty; the CDR3 is given as TCRdb lists it. V and J are TRBV6-1 and TRBJ1-3. Germline loops: CDR1 MNHNS, CDR2 SASEGT. The CDR3 spans 15 amino acids, including both terminal residues. The CDR3 sequence is CASSFGAGSGNTIYF.

This sequence joins TRBV19 and TRBJ2-2, with 7 positions matching TRBD1. V shed 6 bases and J 1 base; nucleotides not matched to a gene: 5. The CDR3 length is 15 residues. Germline CDR1 LNHDA, CDR2 SQIVND (reference sequence). The CDR3 here is CASRLRTGNTGELFF. In nucleotides, the CDR3 is TGTGCCAGTAGGTTAAGGACAGGGAACACCGGGGAGCTGTTTTTT.

The V call is TRBV7-8, the J call TRBJ2-5, with TRBD2 identical over 9 bases. CDR3 length: 16 residues. V shed 2 bases and J 4 bases; nucleotides not matched to a gene: 8. Per germline, CDR1 SGHVS and CDR2 FQNEAQ. The CDR3 loop is CASSLIGRSGGETQYF. The CDR3 bases are TGTGCCAGCAGCTTAATAGGACGTAGCGGGGGAGAGACCCAGTACTTC.

The chain joins TRBV7-6 to TRBJ2-4; TRBD2 aligns across 9 bases. The trim removed 5 bases at V and 0 bases at J, leaving 14 bases unmatched. The CDR3 is 19 amino acids. Germline CDR1 is SGHVS and CDR2 is FNYEAQ. The CDR3 sequence is CASSRGIAGAGLAKNIQYF. CDR3 DNA: TGTGCCAGCAGCCGCGGGATAGCGGGAGCAGGACTAGCCAAAAACATTCAGTACTTC.

As to this clone: In the same sample, other DNA sequences code for this CDR3. V usage is TRBV30 and J usage is TRBJ2-5, with D perhaps TRBD2 (5 bases). The CDR3 totals 12 residues. V was clipped by 3 bases and J by 5 bases, with 10 bases between them. Germline-derived CDR1 and CDR2 are GTSNPN and SVGIG (reference sequence). CDR3 nucleotides: TGTGCCTGGAGCCCGGGCGGGGAGACCCAGTACTTC. Translation gives CAWSPGGETQYF.

The chain has TRBV7-2 and TRBJ2-1, with TRBD2 matching 13 bases. Germline-derived CDR1 and CDR2 are SGHTA and FQGNSA. CDR3 length equals 14 residues. After removal of 6 bases from V and 9 bases from J, the junction contained 5 bases not matched to a gene. The CDR3 DNA is TGTGCCAGCAGGGGGACTAGCGGGGCCCCTGAGCAGTTCTTC. Residues: CASRGTSGAPEQFF. The entire variable domain, with the rest obtained from reference TRBV7-2 and TRBJ2-1, is as follows: GAGVSQSPSNKVTEKGKDVELRCDPISGHTALYWYRQSLGQGLEFLIYFQGNSAPDKSGLPSDRFSAERTGGSVSTLTIQRTQQEDSAVYLCASRGTSGAPEQFFGPGTRLTVL.

V usage is TRBV11-2 and J usage is TRBJ2-4; TRBD2 aligns across 10 bases. This CDR3 spans 17 amino acids. V shed 1 base, J shed 9 bases, and the junction held 12 bases outside the gene matches. Germline CDR1 and CDR2: SGHAT and FQNNGV. The CDR3, as DNA: TGTGCCAGCAGCTTAGGGGCCTCCTCTAGCGGGAGAGGCATTCAGTACTTC. As protein: CASSLGASSSGRGIQYF.

V usage is TRBV2 and J usage is TRBJ2-5, with 7 bases matching TRBD2. The CDR3 length is 18 residues. CDR1 is SNHLY, CDR2 FYNNEI, per germline. V was clipped by 1 base and J by 1 base; unmatched bases: 12. This chain's CDR3 is CASSEVVSGEGIQETQYF. The CDR3 DNA reads as TGTGCCAGCAGTGAAGTAGTCTCGGGGGAGGGGATCCAAGAGACCCAGTACTTC.